These 11 T cell receptor beta chains were sequenced from one sample in a study of blood T cell repertoires in COVID-19. Here immunoSEQ multiplex PCR was the method, and the copy in TCRdb shows in-frame clones only, minus some. Seen here are some 450,000 clones, 88% observed once, and the top ten hold roughly 13%. The sample consisted of peripheral blood. The receptors stem from a woman aged 50 to 60 with COVID-19, enrolled during active disease.

This clone came up a few times. Other DNA sequences from this sample encode an identical CDR3 as well. The chain is built from TRBV7-9 and TRBJ1-4; D might be TRBD1 (6 bases). Per germline, CDR1 SEHNR and CDR2 FQNEAQ (reference sequence). Trimming pared 3 bases from V and 8 bases from J, leaving 10 bases between. The CDR3 sequence is 13 residues long. In DNA, the CDR3 is TGTGCCAGCAGCTTGGGACAAGGAGAAAAACTGTTTTTT. Its translation: CASSLGQGEKLFF.

V usage is TRBV19 and J usage is TRBJ2-7, with 9 positions matching TRBD1. With V trimmed by 10 bases and J by 2 bases, 9 bases remained unmatched. This CDR3 is 14 amino acids long. Germline CDR1 reads LNHDA; CDR2 reads SQIVND (reference sequence). CDR3 bases: TGTGCCAAGACTCCGGGACAGGGAACCTACGAGCAGTACTTC. It translates to CAKTPGQGTYEQYF.

The rearrangement joins TRBV5-5 to TRBJ1-1; a possible D gene is TRBD1 (6 bases). Germline CDR1 SGHKS, CDR2 YYEKEE (reference sequence). The CDR3 loop spans 16 amino acids. V lost 3 bases and J lost 4, with 19 bases in between. In DNA, the CDR3 is TGTGCCAGCAGCTACAGGGACCTAACGCCTGGCACTGAAGCTTTCTTT. Protein: CASSYRDLTPGTEAFF.

The chain joins TRBV5-1 to TRBJ1-4; TRBD1 might be the D (5 bases). Germline V gene lookup returns CDR1 SGHRS and CDR2 YFSETQ. V dropped 3 bases and J dropped 5 bases, with 11 bases sitting between them. There are 14 residues in the CDR3. As DNA, the CDR3 is TGCGCCAGCAGCTCGACAGATACCAATGAAAAACTGTTTTTT. This translates into CASSSTDTNEKLFF.

The rearrangement links TRBV5-4 to TRBJ2-5, with D perhaps matching TRBD2 (7 bases). CDR1 is SGHNT, CDR2 YYREEE, per germline (reference sequence). Trimming stripped 1 base from V and 6 bases from J, with 13 bases between. This CDR3 has 14 residues. The CDR3, as DNA: TGTGCCAGCAGCTTGCCAGGGGAGGGAAAGACCCAGTACTTC. Its protein product is CASSLPGEGKTQYF.

CDR3 nucleotides: TGTGCCAGTAGGTGGGGGGGTTTAGCCGGGGAGCTGTTTTTT. This codes for CASRWGGLAGELFF. J is TRBJ2-2 and V is TRBV19, with 7 bases aligning to TRBD2. The CDR3 runs to 14 residues. J lost 6 bases, V lost 6 bases, and 7 bases had no gene match. CDR1 and CDR2 (germline): LNHDA, SQIVND (reference sequence).

As to this clone: At the DNA level, this CDR3 is encoded by other sequences in the same sample as well. The chain recombines TRBV10-3 with TRBJ1-1; D unresolved. V lost 0 bases, J lost 5 bases, and 10 bases lay in between. From germline, CDR1 is ENHRY and CDR2 SYGVKD. The CDR3 is made up of 14 amino acids. Written as DNA, the CDR3 is TGTGCCATCAGTGAGTCCGGCGGTGGAACTGAAGCTTTCTTT. Translating it yields CAISESGGGTEAFF.

This chain connects TRBV6-5 to TRBJ1-2; 9 bases match TRBD1. The CDR3 consists of 14 residues. Germline CDR1 and CDR2: MNHEY and SVGAGI. V dropped 8 bases and J dropped 8; count of bases not matched to a gene: 12. The CDR3 nucleotides are TGTGCCAGCCGAGAGCTACAGGGGGCGAAAGGCTACACCTTC. This gives the protein CASRELQGAKGYTF.

V and J are TRBV5-1 and TRBJ1-2; unclear D gene. The CDR3 length is 13 residues. From germline, CDR1 is SGHRS and CDR2 YFSETQ. V gave up 4 bases and J gave up 2 bases, with 9 bases separating them. The CDR3 nucleotides read TGCGCCAGCAGCCTACAGAGAAACTATGGCTACACCTTC. Residues: CASSLQRNYGYTF. The full variable domain, with the rest looked up from reference TRBV5-1 and TRBJ1-2, is KAGVTQTPRYLIKTRGQQVTLSCSPISGHRSVSWYQQTPGQGLQFLFEYFSETQRNKGNFPGRFSGRQFSNSRSEMNVSTLELGDSALYLCASSLQRNYGYTFGSGTRLTVV.

This clone was counted only a few times. The rearrangement joins TRBV11-2 to TRBJ1-2; no clear D. The germline CDR1 and CDR2 sequences are SGHAT and FQNNGV. The CDR3 covers 14 residues. The V gene lost 5 bases and the J gene lost 1 base, with 11 bases spanning the gap. This CDR3 is CASSDRNYNYGYTF. The CDR3 DNA sequence: TGTGCCAGCAGCGACCGTAACTATAACTATGGCTACACCTTC.

The chain combines TRBV29-1 with TRBJ1-2; tentative D call: TRBD1 (6 bases). The V end lost 4 bases, the J end lost 10 bases, and 16 bases lay between the germline ends. Germline V gene sequence: CDR1 SQVTM, CDR2 ANQGSEA. This CDR3 comprises 12 residues. The CDR3 DNA follows: TGCAGCGTTGGGACAGCACCTCAGGACTACACCTTC. Its protein is CSVGTAPQDYTF.